This record concerns one T cell receptor (beta chain) sequence. Its antigen is not identified. After isolation, RNA underwent reverse transcription to generate cDNA as the sequencing template. Some clones are missing from TCRdb's copy, which holds only in-frame ones; the method was immunoSEQ multiplex PCR. This sample has about 120,000 clones, with 53% found just once. The data derive from a study of CD8+ T cells in alopecia areata. Study details: The drug, oral tofacitinib, was given to treated patients at 5 to 10 mg twice daily.

Notes on the study in general: Tofacitinib yielded significantly lower scalp clonality and fewer expanded CD8+ clones among the top 100.

Indicated treatment: oral pan-JAK inhibitor, 5-10 mg twice daily. Germline V CDR1 and CDR2: GTSNPN, SVGIG (reference sequence). The CDR3 has 14 amino acids. The J segment lost 5 bases and the V segment lost 0 bases, leaving 6 bases of the junction unmatched. The chain carries TRBV30 and TRBJ2-7; 8 bases map to TRBD1. The source is a human donor with alopecia areata. The input for sequencing was CD4+ T cells sorted from blood, taken at week 4, from a patient treated with tofacitinib. The CDR3 DNA reads TGTGCCTGGAGTGTGCAGGGGGCAAAGGACGAGCAGTACTTC. This gives the protein CAWSVQGAKDEQYF.